One sample yielded the 10 T cell receptor beta chains listed below, sequenced in a study of cytomegalovirus exposure and HLA in healthy donors. The PCR had 60 Vbeta and 13 Jbeta primers. Assay used: immunoSEQ multiplex PCR; TCRdb lists only in-frame clones, some missing. The table shows about 200,000 clones, with 65% to 80% occurring only once. The specimen was PBMCs. These receptors were obtained from a woman in her thirties or forties in good health and CMV-seronegative.

The J gene is TRBJ1-1, the V gene TRBV9; no clear D gene. V dropped 0 bases and J dropped 1 base, with 10 bases sitting between them. The germline gives CDR1 SGDLS, CDR2 YYNGEE. This CDR3 is built from 15 residues. This CDR3 is CASSVDVRRNTEAFF. For the CDR3, the DNA is TGTGCCAGCAGCGTAGACGTACGGAGGAACACTGAAGCTTTCTTT.

V and J are TRBV10-3 and TRBJ2-3; possibly TRBD2 for D (6 bases). The CDR3 is 15 amino acids. Per the germline V gene, CDR1 is ENHRY and CDR2 is SYGVKD. V lost 4 bases and J lost 3, with 14 bases in between. CDR3 protein: CAISGREKGTDTQYF. Here the CDR3 DNA reads TGTGCCATCAGTGGACGGGAGAAGGGGACAGATACGCAGTATTTT.

CDR3 sequence (DNA): TGTGCCAGCAGCTTGGAGGGACAGAGACACAGCTCTGGGGCCAACGTCCTGACTTTC. Translating gives CASSLEGQRHSSGANVLTF. The gene calls are TRBV5-6 and TRBJ2-6, with 7 bases lining up with TRBD1. This CDR3 comprises 19 residues. CDR1 is SGHDT, CDR2 YYEEEE, per germline. V lost 0 bases and J lost 0; bases outside the gene matches: 9.

The V gene is TRBV19, the J gene TRBJ2-1, with D uncertain. The V end lost 7 bases, the J end lost 5 bases, and 12 bases lay between the germline ends. The V gene's germline CDR1 is LNHDA and CDR2 SQIVND (reference sequence). The CDR3 is 13 amino acids. The CDR3 is CASMANYNNEQFF. The CDR3 coding sequence is TGTGCCAGTATGGCAAACTACAACAATGAGCAGTTCTTC.

The V and J genes are TRBV19 and TRBJ2-1, with D possibly being TRBD2 (6 bases). CDR1 LNHDA and CDR2 SQIVND come from the germline V gene (reference sequence). V lost 10 bases, J lost 8 bases, and 21 bases lay in between. CDR3 length: 14 residues. CDR3 region: CATRRAEAFDEQFF. The CDR3 DNA sequence: TGTGCCACCCGGAGGGCAGAAGCCTTTGATGAGCAGTTCTTC. Combining the CDR3 with reference TRBV19 and TRBJ2-1 gives the whole variable domain DGGITQSPKYLFRKEGQNVTLSCEQNLNHDAMYWYRQDPGQGLRLIYYSQIVNDFQKGDIAEGYSVSREKKESFPLTVTSAQKNPTAFYLCATRRAEAFDEQFFGPGTRLTVL.

The sample holds a few counts of this clone. The chain recombines TRBV4-3 with TRBJ1-2; D remains unclear. The CDR3 is made up of 15 amino acids. The V end was cut by 0 bases, the J end by 2 bases, with 10 bases between. Germline CDR1 is LGHNA and CDR2 is YSLEER. Written as DNA, the CDR3 is TGCGCCAGCAGCCAAGATCAGGTGACGAACTATGGCTACACCTTC. Protein sequence: CASSQDQVTNYGYTF.

V and J are TRBV18 and TRBJ2-7, with 10 bases fitting TRBD1. Germline values: CDR1 KGHSH, CDR2 LQKENI. V trimming: 3 bases; J trimming: 2 bases; junction bases outside the gene matches: 4. The CDR3 is 15 residues long. The CDR3 DNA reads as TGTGCCAGCTCACCCGCGACAGGGGGCGCCTACGAGCAGTACGTC. Its protein is CASSPATGGAYEQYV.

Comment on this clone: The sample has other DNA sequences that encode this CDR3 too. J is TRBJ2-3 and V is TRBV11-3; weak D call: TRBD1 (5 bases). Germline assignment: CDR1 SGHNT and CDR2 YENEEA. This CDR3 has 15 amino acids. V was cut by 6 bases and J by 3 bases, with 16 bases left in between. CDR3 region: CASSLSGLMTDTQYF. CDR3 DNA: TGTGCCAGCAGTCTGTCAGGGCTGATGACAGATACGCAGTATTTT.

This clone was seen a few times. This chain links TRBV7-2 with TRBJ2-3; 12 bases agree with TRBD2. The CDR3 extends over 18 amino acids. The trim removed 3 bases at V and 6 bases at J, leaving 13 bases unmatched. The germline gives CDR1 SGHTA, CDR2 FQGNSA. CDR3 sequence: CASSFVSPSGRAGDTQYF. The CDR3 bases are TGTGCCAGCAGCTTTGTATCCCCTAGCGGGAGGGCCGGGGATACGCAGTATTTT.

The chain is built from TRBV4-1 and TRBJ1-4; D may be TRBD1 (5 bases). Trimming removed 1 base from V and 7 bases from J, with 16 bases in between. The germline V gene has CDR1 MGHRA and CDR2 YSYEKL. The CDR3 sequence is 16 residues long. The CDR3 bases are TGCGCCAGCAGCCAAGCTGGGGGGACTTCTGGTGAAAAACTGTTTTTT. Translating it yields CASSQAGGTSGEKLFF.